This TCR beta chain was found in a study of tumor and adjacent non-tumor tissue in lung cancer (dated by TCRdb to about 2018). At the level of the whole study: Of the cohort, eleven to twelve patients had adenocarcinoma, 2 had squamous cell carcinoma and 1 had small cell lung cancer. The study compared bulk TCRbeta repertoires between lung tumor tissue and matched distant non-tumor lung tissue from some 14 lung cancer patients. Sequencing produced 100 million to 150 million productive TCRbeta reads in total, an average of approximately 4.2 million reads per sample. Among the roughly 15 patients, ages ranged from about 31 to 76 years, about 10 were men and 5 were women, and disease was TNM stage I to III. TCRbeta CDR3 sequencing was performed on thirty paired specimens, with one tumor sample and one normal lung sample collected per patient.

What the work shows at the level of the full study, not this receptor alone: Tumor tissue showed significantly higher TCR diversity (inverse Simpson) than normal lung tissue, at 431.37 vs 166.20 (P = 0.0075, Mann-Whitney U test). In normal lung, the top 100 clones accounted for a significantly larger cumulative share of the repertoire than in tumor tissue. The methods do not name the sequencing platform or mention unique molecular identifiers. TCR diversity was significantly higher in younger patients, and greater tumor TCR diversity was associated with shorter overall survival and shorter disease-free survival. Peripheral blood was not sequenced, so blood TCRbeta repertoires were not examined in the lung cancer patients of the study. The cohort had only about 14 patients, and the authors noted that larger samples and more detailed clinical data are needed.

Receptor libraries were prepared by multiplex PCR. These reads were obtained on an Illumina HiSeq 2500. Following protocols modified from ARM-PCR, the researchers constructed TCRbeta libraries through three rounds of nested PCR with primers (Table S4). Before sequencing, PCR products of 200-500 bp were cut from the gel and purified using the QIAquick gel extraction kit. The study's processing was this. Reads were cleaned with Trimmomatic, merged with FLASH into complete CDR3 sequences, and assigned to V(D)J germline segments with MiTCR. Clonal diversity was calculated as the inverse Simpson's index using VDJtools. Productive reads were defined as in-frame sequences without a premature stop codon. In TCRdb, the public reads were trimmed at Q25 with fastp and aligned with MiXCR, with productive beta chains retained. Here each entry gathers all rows of one CDR3 protein and keeps the most common genes and DNA. These V and J calls rely on TCRdb rather than the paper's analysis. This sample lists about 86,000 distinct CDR3 sequences; around 82% were detected once. Of the sample, around a fifth falls within the top ten clones.

RNA was isolated from bulk, unsorted tissue, and RNA quality was assessed with a NanoDrop ND-1000 and an Agilent 2100. The normal lung samples consisted of distant non-tumor tissue collected more than 3 cm from the tumor edge. The donors were newly diagnosed lung cancer patients admitted for thoracic surgery in China from August to November 2014 who had not received prior chemotherapy. Patients with previous radiotherapy or chemotherapy, or with another concurrent cancer, were excluded from the study. Pieces of surgical tissue measuring about 1-2 cm3 were kept in RNAlater solution and stored at -80 degrees C until use. Concerning this clonotype: Its antigen has not been determined. Because the CDR3 is missing its conserved closing phenylalanine or tryptophan, this is likely a read error.

V is shortened by 4 bases, J by 9 bases, and the region joining them spans 13 bases. Inclusive of both ends, the CDR3 amounts to 13 amino acids. The retained sequence is limited to the CDR3, 39 bases, with the frame set at the first base. The CDR1 and CDR2 encoded by the germline V gene are WSHSY and SAAADI. This TCR was sampled from a woman in her forties or fifties with non-small cell lung cancer. The V gene is TRBV10-2 and the J gene is TRBJ2-1, with an unclear D gene assignment. Sequenced sample: distant non-tumor lung tissue. Here is the DNA: TGCGCCAGCAGTGCTAGTACGGGTACTGAGCAGTTCCTC. Its protein product is CASSASTGTEQFL.